Below, 11 T cell receptor beta chains from the same sample are listed, as sequenced in a study of OX40 agonist ivuxolimab in advanced cancers. This table comes from immunoSEQ multiplex PCR, and its TCRdb copy is limited to in-frame clones, with some not included. The sample consists of around 65,000 clones, approximately 89% of them appearing once. Here the sequenced sample was CD4+ or CD8+ T cells sorted from blood, taken in a trial of the OX40 agonist ivuxolimab. These receptor sequences come from an adult with an advanced solid tumor such as melanoma, head and neck, liver or kidney cancer.

The count of this clone is one. The DNA of the CDR3 is TGTGCCAGCCTTGGAGGGCGTTCTGAGCAGTTCTTC. Translation: CASLGGRSEQFF. The chain employs TRBV19 and TRBJ2-1; perhaps TRBD2 as D (6 bases). The CDR3 is 12 residues long. The V end was cut by 9 bases, the J end by 9 bases, with 15 bases between. Germline CDR1 is LNHDA and CDR2 is SQIVND (reference sequence).

The V call is TRBV9, the J call TRBJ1-1; TRBD1 is a possible D gene (5 bases). V was pared by 0 bases and J by 2 bases, with 17 bases between. This CDR3 has 17 amino acids. From germline, CDR1 is SGDLS and CDR2 YYNGEE. The CDR3 DNA sequence: TGTGCCAGCAGCGTAGAAGGGACGGTGAGAATTAACACTGAAGCTTTCTTT. Protein: CASSVEGTVRINTEAFF.

Turning to this clone: This specimen includes other DNA sequences encoding the same CDR3. This chain links TRBV7-9 with TRBJ1-2; D is undetermined. Germline V lookup: CDR1 SEHNR, CDR2 FQNEAQ (reference sequence). The CDR3 totals 11 residues. The V end lost 6 bases, the J end lost 2 bases, and 4 bases lay between the germline ends. CDR3 sequence: CASSFNYGYTF. CDR3 sequence (DNA): TGTGCCAGCAGTTTCAACTATGGCTACACCTTC.

The chain employs TRBV9 and TRBJ2-5; no clear D. Near its end, the DNA agrees better with TRBJ2-7, so the J call may be wrong. Per germline, CDR1 SGDLS and CDR2 YYNGEE. CDR3 length equals 11 residues. As DNA, the CDR3 is TGTGCCAGCAGTCACTCCTACGAGCAGTACTTC. Translation gives CASSHSYEQYF.

The sample holds one count of this clone. This chain links TRBV27 with TRBJ2-5; 11 bases agree with TRBD1. Matching the DNA end better, TRBJ2-7 makes the J call doubtful. This CDR3 region has 14 residues. Germline V gives CDR1 MNHEY, CDR2 SMNVEV (reference sequence). CDR3: CASNTGTGGYEQYF. CDR3 DNA sequence: TGTGCCAGCAACACCGGGACAGGGGGCTACGAGCAGTACTTC.

The gene calls are TRBV11-2 and TRBJ1-1; no firm D call. The V end lost 3 bases, the J end lost 3 bases, and 5 bases lay between the germline ends. There are 12 residues in the CDR3. In germline, CDR1 is SGHAT, CDR2 FQNNGV. The CDR3 here is CASSFWDTEAFF. CDR3 coding DNA: TGTGCCAGCAGCTTTTGGGACACTGAAGCTTTCTTT.

The gene calls are TRBV27 and TRBJ2-7; possible D gene TRBD2, 5 bases. The CDR3 is 15 residues long. V shed 0 bases and J shed 7 bases, with 16 bases lying between them. The germline V gene has CDR1 MNHEY and CDR2 SMNVEV (reference sequence). The CDR3 DNA sequence: TGTGCCAGCAGTTTATCCTGGACGAACTCGGGGGAGCAGTACTTC. Protein product: CASSLSWTNSGEQYF.

The chain recombines TRBV27 with TRBJ1-5; D not resolved. V was cut by 3 bases and J by 7 bases, with 7 bases left in between. CDR3 length: 12 amino acids. Germline V gene data show CDR1 as MNHEY and CDR2 as SMNVEV (reference sequence). The CDR3 DNA reads as TGTGCCAGCAGTTTTACGGGACAGCCCCAGCATTTT. Translated, it gives CASSFTGQPQHF.

This chain connects TRBV6-1 to TRBJ1-3, with D possibly being TRBD1 (5 bases). Germline assignment: CDR1 MNHNS and CDR2 SASEGT. The CDR3 contains 15 residues. The germline V and J ends were trimmed by 8 bases and 0 bases, with 14 bases remaining between them. Here the CDR3 reads CASGYRTRSGNTIYF. As DNA, the CDR3 is TGTGCCAGCGGATACAGGACCCGCTCTGGAAACACCATATATTTT.

The chain recombines TRBV6-6 with TRBJ1-5, with D uncertain. The CDR3 is made up of 13 amino acids. Germline CDR1 reads MNHNY; CDR2 reads SVGAGI (reference sequence). Trimming took 6 bases from V and 6 from J, leaving 12 bases between them. The CDR3 DNA is TGTGCCAGCAGCTGGGAAACGGCTCAGCCCCAGCATTTT. Its protein product is CASSWETAQPQHF.

The chain uses TRBV4-1 and TRBJ2-7; D gene unclear. Germline V gene sequence: CDR1 MGHRA, CDR2 YSYEKL. This CDR3 comprises 14 residues. V lost 1 base, J lost 1 base, and 8 bases lay in between. The CDR3 bases are TGCGCCAGCAGCCAAGTCGGCGGTTCCTACGAGCAGTACTTC. As protein: CASSQVGGSYEQYF.